This T cell receptor (beta chain) was obtained from a study of PD-L1 blockade in urothelial cancer. Across the whole study: Prior exposure to chemotherapy in patients amounted to 0 to 3 regimens received. Blood was evaluated 3 weeks (second dose) and 6 weeks after therapy began. Whole-study results and caveats: Tumor-associated clones in the blood of durable-benefit patients grew more at 3 weeks.

With regard to this clone: Its antigen is as yet unknown.

Spiking of synthetic TCR analog templates was performed in each PCR. The protocol was immunoSEQ multiplex PCR, while the TCRdb copy is restricted to in-frame clones and leaves out a portion. The sample yields tens of thousands of clones, around 86% seen once. The CDR3 has 13 residues. The germline V and J ends were trimmed by 3 bases and 4 bases, with 9 bases remaining between them. In germline, CDR1 is LNHDA, CDR2 SQIVND (reference sequence). The time point here: pretreatment peripheral blood. This specimen was PBMCs, taken around atezolizumab (anti-PD-L1) treatment. This sequence was found in a man over 45 with urothelial cancer. The chain has TRBV19 and TRBJ1-2; D call uncertain. The CDR3 DNA is TGTGCCAGTAGTATGGAGCAGTCCTATGGCTACACCTTC. Translated, it gives CASSMEQSYGYTF.